Shown below are 30 T cell receptor beta chains from a single sample sequenced in a study. TCRdb redid the calling of the 5' RACE reads with MiXCR, one entry per CDR3 protein. The top ten clones hold roughly 2.5% of a sample with about 62,000 distinct CDR3 sequences, around 30% of them seen once. The sequencing input was tumor-infiltrating naive CD4+ T cells sorted from the breast tumor. Subset here: naive CD4+ T cells, CD4+CD45RA+CD25-. Receptors were obtained from a female donor with breast cancer.

As regards this clonotype: This could be a read error, since a much larger clone is one nucleotide away. The V and J genes are TRBV7-8 and TRBJ2-7; weak D call: TRBD2 (5 bases). The V gene's germline CDR1 is SGHVS and CDR2 FQNEAQ. CDR3 length: 12 amino acids. The CDR3 here is CDSSLAYYEQYF. For the CDR3, the DNA is TGTGACAGCAGCTTAGCGTATTACGAGCAGTACTTC.

This clonotype has ten or more counts. This rearrangement joins TRBV12-3 or TRBV12-4 to TRBJ1-2; 8 nucleotides align to TRBD1. After removal of 0 bases from V and 8 bases from J, the junction contained 5 bases not matched to a gene. The CDR3 covers 14 residues. The CDR3 here is CASSLAGQGGGYTF. Here the CDR3 DNA reads TGTGCCAGCAGTTTAGCAGGACAGGGCGGAGGCTACACCTTC.

The chain joins TRBV6-5 to TRBJ2-1; a weak D match, TRBD2 (5 bases). The CDR3 has 13 residues. Germline CDR1 and CDR2: MNHEY and SVGAGI. Trimming cost V 5 bases and J 8 bases, with 13 bases left between them. The CDR3 region has the DNA TGTGCCAGCAGTGAACTAGGATTCCATGAGCAGTTCTTC. Its translation is CASSELGFHEQFF.

The chain combines TRBV29-1 with TRBJ1-1; D is unclear. Trimming took 4 bases from V and 2 from J, leaving 11 bases between them. Per the germline V gene, CDR1 is SQVTM and CDR2 is ANQGSEA. The CDR3 totals 13 residues. Written as DNA, the CDR3 is TGCAGCGTTGTGTGGGGAATCAACACTGAAGCTTTCTTT. Protein: CSVVWGINTEAFF.

V and J are TRBV28 and TRBJ2-7; 8 bases match TRBD2. The V gene end was trimmed by 6 bases and the J gene end by 0 bases; junction bases not matched to a gene: 7. The CDR3 is made up of 15 amino acids. Germline V CDR1 and CDR2: MDHEN, SYDVKM. The CDR3 bases are TGTGCCAGCAGCTGGAGCGGGAGCCTCTCCTACGAGCAGTACTTC. It yields the protein CASSWSGSLSYEQYF.

This clonotype was seen a few times. The rearrangement uses TRBV27 and TRBJ1-1, with 7 nucleotides matching TRBD1. The CDR3 loop spans 13 amino acids. Unmatched junction bases numbered 12, after V lost 6 bases and J lost 11 bases. CDR1 MNHEY and CDR2 SMNVEV come from the germline V gene (reference sequence). The CDR3 is CASSLVGQPLAFF. The CDR3 DNA reads TGTGCCAGCAGCTTGGTGGGACAGCCCTTGGCTTTCTTT.

This clonotype has a handful of counts. The chain couples TRBV30 to TRBJ2-6; perhaps TRBD2 as D (5 bases). This CDR3 has 15 residues. Per germline, CDR1 GTSNPN and CDR2 SVGIG (reference sequence). Trimming cost V 2 bases and J 1 base, with 9 bases left between them. The DNA of the CDR3 is TGTGCCTGGAGTTTCTCGGGGTCTGGGGCCAACGTCCTGACTTTC. Residues: CAWSFSGSGANVLTF.

The chain is built from TRBV24-1 and TRBJ2-6; D gene unclear. The germline gives CDR1 KGHDR, CDR2 SFDVKD. The CDR3 runs to 18 residues. The V and J ends lost 4 bases and 0 bases respectively, with 15 bases between them. The CDR3: CATSEPGPNPSGANVLTF. DNA of the CDR3: TGTGCCACCAGTGAGCCGGGCCCTAACCCCTCTGGGGCCAACGTCCTGACTTTC.

This clonotype has just one count. The rearrangement joins TRBV6-1 to TRBJ1-5, with D possibly matching TRBD1 (5 bases). The CDR3 totals 14 residues. V lost 7 bases and J lost 0, with 10 bases in between. Germline-derived CDR1 and CDR2 are MNHNS and SASEGT. CDR3 region: CASNKGASNQPQHF. The CDR3 region has the DNA TGTGCCAGCAATAAAGGGGCTAGCAATCAGCCCCAGCATTTT.

The table lists this clonotype with a few counts. This chain connects TRBV7-2 to TRBJ1-2; D is ambiguous. The V gene's germline CDR1 is SGHTA and CDR2 FQGNSA. V lost 1 base to trimming and J lost 5 bases, with 14 bases between them. CDR3 length: 15 residues. CDR3 coding DNA: TGTGCCAGCAGCTTAGTAAACGGCAGTCCTTATGGCTACACCTTC. Protein product: CASSLVNGSPYGYTF.

Remarks on this clonotype: An end of the junction differs from the germline gene, which may be a read error. The rearrangement uses TRBV7-9 and TRBJ1-6; tentative D call: TRBD1 (6 bases). The germline CDR1 and CDR2 sequences are SEHNR and FQNEAQ (reference sequence). This CDR3 contains 14 residues. This chain's CDR3 is CAGSSGTPNSPLHF. The CDR3 nucleotides are TGTGCCGGCAGCTCAGGGACACCTAATTCACCCCTCCACTTT.

DNA of the CDR3: TGTGCCAGCAGTTACATAGCCGGGACTAGGTCGCGAGATACGCAGTATTTT. Translating gives CASSYIAGTRSRDTQYF. The chain joins TRBV6-5 to TRBJ2-3; 8 nucleotides agree with TRBD2. CDR3 length equals 17 residues. Germline trimming cut 2 bases from V and 5 bases from J; bases unmatched to any gene: 12. The germline gives CDR1 MNHEY, CDR2 SVGAGI.

As for this clonotype: This clone may be a read error of a much larger clone one base away. This chain uses TRBV5-1 with TRBJ1-2; tentative D call: TRBD1 (6 bases). This CDR3 spans 18 amino acids. Germline loops: CDR1 SGHRS, CDR2 YFSETQ. CDR3 coding DNA: TGCGCCGGCAGCCCCATCACGAGTCCGGGGGGCCTAGGCTATGGCTACACCTTC. Translated, it gives CAGSPITSPGGLGYGYTF.

As to this clonotype: The junction departs from germline at one end; a sequencing error may be responsible. The chain combines TRBV9 with TRBJ1-2; D may be TRBD1 (6 bases). CDR3 length: 19 amino acids. Germline lookup yields CDR1 SGDLS and CDR2 YYNGEE. In DNA form, the CDR3 reads TGCGCCAGCAGCGACGCACCGACCCCCGGAGGACAGCCCCGGTATGGCTACACCTTC. Translating gives CASSDAPTPGGQPRYGYTF.

This chain joins TRBV20-1 and TRBJ2-7, with D uncertain. The V end was cut by 0 bases, the J end by 2 bases, with 8 bases between. The germline CDR1 and CDR2 sequences are DFQATT and SNEGSKA (reference sequence). The CDR3 covers 13 residues. The DNA for the CDR3 is TGCAGTGCTAGAGAACAAAGGACCTACGAGCAGTACTTC. It translates to CSAREQRTYEQYF.

This clonotype occurred a few times. This chain joins TRBV12-3 or TRBV12-4 and TRBJ1-2; D may be TRBD1 (5 bases). CDR3 length equals 14 residues. The germline V and J ends were trimmed by 3 bases and 2 bases, with 10 bases remaining between them. As DNA, the CDR3 is TGTGCCAGCAGTTTCCATTCAGGGAACTATGGCTACACCTTC. This gives the protein CASSFHSGNYGYTF.

This chain links TRBV7-2 with TRBJ1-1; 8 nucleotides match TRBD1. The V gene end was trimmed by 5 bases and the J gene end by 7 bases; junction bases not matched to a gene: 9. This CDR3 is 14 amino acids long. CDR1 and CDR2 (germline): SGHTA, FQGNSA. This CDR3 is CASSPWTGYNEAFF. CDR3 sequence (DNA): TGTGCCAGCAGCCCATGGACAGGGTATAATGAAGCTTTCTTT. The variable domain in full, with the rest retrieved from reference TRBV7-2 and TRBJ1-1, is GAGVSQSPSNKVTEKGKDVELRCDPISGHTALYWYRQSLGQGLEFLIYFQGNSAPDKSGLPSDRFSAERTGGSVSTLTIQRTQQEDSAVYLCASSPWTGYNEAFFGQGTRLTVV.

The chain recombines TRBV2 with TRBJ1-5; D is uncertain. V was pared by 3 bases and J by 4 bases, with 7 bases between. CDR3 size: 13 residues. CDR1 is SNHLY, CDR2 FYNNEI, per germline. As DNA, the CDR3 is TGTGCCAGCAGTGACCCCTTAAATCAGCCCCAGCATTTT. This translates into CASSDPLNQPQHF.

This clonotype was counted at least ten times. This chain joins TRBV29-1 and TRBJ1-1; perhaps TRBD1 as D (5 bases). CDR1 is SQVTM, CDR2 ANQGSEA, per germline. The CDR3 loop spans 12 amino acids. The V end was cut by 3 bases, the J end by 7 bases, with 12 bases between. The CDR3 DNA follows: TGCAGCGTTGATGCAGGGATGGGTGAAGCTTTCTTT. Protein product: CSVDAGMGEAFF.

This clonotype was seen once. The gene calls are TRBV20-1 and TRBJ2-7, with TRBD1 matching over 10 bases. The trim removed 2 bases at V and 2 bases at J, leaving 9 bases unmatched. Germline V lookup: CDR1 DFQATT, CDR2 SNEGSKA (reference sequence). The CDR3 runs 16 residues. CDR3 sequence reads: CSARTPGQGTTYEQYF. The CDR3 DNA reads as TGCAGTGCTAGAACTCCGGGACAGGGGACCACCTACGAGCAGTACTTC.

As concerns this clonotype: A read error is likely, as this CDR3 ends without the conserved phenylalanine or tryptophan. The rearrangement joins TRBV12-3 or TRBV12-4 to TRBJ1-2; perhaps TRBD1 as D (5 bases). Trimming took 2 bases from V and 2 from J, leaving 6 bases between them. CDR3 length: 13 amino acids. CDR3 loop: CASSLRGNYGYTL. DNA of the CDR3: TGTGCCAGCAGTTTACGGGGGAACTATGGCTACACCCTC.

This clonotype was counted between two and nine times. The chain has TRBV7-2 and TRBJ2-5; 9 bases match TRBD2. CDR1 and CDR2 (germline): SGHTA, FQGNSA. V lost 4 bases, J lost 5 bases, and 8 bases stayed unmatched. The CDR3 loop spans 15 amino acids. The CDR3 region has the DNA TGTGCCAGCAGCTCACTGGGCGGGAGGGGGGAGACCCAGTACTTC. Its protein product is CASSSLGGRGETQYF.

The chain joins TRBV28 to TRBJ2-1; 8 bases align to TRBD1. The V and J ends lost 5 bases and 10 bases, in that order; junction bases with no gene match: 7. This CDR3 is 13 amino acids long. Germline V CDR1 and CDR2: MDHEN, SYDVKM. The DNA for the CDR3 is TGTGCCAGCAGTCTACTAGACAGGGGCGAGCAGTTCTTC. Protein product: CASSLLDRGEQFF. Combining the CDR3 with reference TRBV28 and TRBJ2-1 gives the whole variable domain DVKVTQSSRYLVKRTGEKVFLECVQDMDHENMFWYRQDPGLGLRLIYFSYDVKMKEKGDIPEGYSVSREKKERFSLILESASTNQTSMYLCASSLLDRGEQFFGPGTRLTVL.

This rearrangement joins TRBV18 to TRBJ2-5, with 9 bases aligning to TRBD1. Germline V gene lookup returns CDR1 KGHSH and CDR2 LQKENI. Trimming removed 2 bases from V and 5 bases from J; junction bases left unmatched: 6. The CDR3 sequence is 15 residues long. The CDR3 spells CASSPARQGGETQYF. Here the CDR3 DNA reads TGTGCCAGCTCACCAGCGAGACAGGGGGGGGAGACCCAGTACTTC.

This clonotype was picked up a small number of times. The chain is built from TRBV6-5 and TRBJ1-1; a possible D gene is TRBD1 (5 bases). Germline V lookup: CDR1 MNHEY, CDR2 SVGAGI. The V end lost 7 bases, the J end lost 1 base, and 13 bases lay between the germline ends. This CDR3 has 14 residues. The CDR3 bases are TGTGCCAGCAAGGTTGGCAGGGCGAACACTGAAGCTTTCTTT. Translated: CASKVGRANTEAFF.

Note on this clonotype: No conserved phenylalanine or tryptophan is present at the end of the CDR3, so a read error is the likely explanation. The J gene is TRBJ2-5, the V gene TRBV15; D might be TRBD1 (6 bases). The V gene lost 10 bases and the J gene lost 7 bases, with 19 bases spanning the gap. The CDR3 length is 13 residues. Per germline, CDR1 LNHNV and CDR2 YYDKDF (reference sequence). The DNA of the CDR3 is TGTGCCATCAAGGACAGCGATATCTCGACCCAGTACTCC. As protein: CAIKDSDISTQYS.

This clonotype was seen repeatedly, ten times or more. The rearrangement joins TRBV6-5 to TRBJ2-7; a weak D match, TRBD1 (6 bases). V lost 6 bases and J 7 bases, leaving 16 bases between the germline ends. Looked up from germline, CDR1 is MNHEY and CDR2 is SVGAGI. The CDR3 length is 13 residues. CDR3 amino acids: CASRGTRGGEQYF. CDR3 DNA: TGTGCCAGCAGAGGGACACGCGGTGGGGAGCAGTACTTC.

The chain uses TRBV5-1 and TRBJ2-1, with D maybe TRBD1 (6 bases). Germline V gene data show CDR1 as SGHRS and CDR2 as YFSETQ. V lost 0 bases, J lost 4 bases, and 8 bases lay in between. The CDR3 is 14 amino acids. Here the CDR3 reads CASSLGDTYNEQFF. CDR3 nucleotides: TGCGCCAGCAGCTTGGGGGACACTTACAATGAGCAGTTCTTC. Looking up the rest from reference TRBV5-1 and TRBJ2-1 gives the full variable domain: KAGVTQTPRYLIKTRGQQVTLSCSPISGHRSVSWYQQTPGQGLQFLFEYFSETQRNKGNFPGRFSGRQFSNSRSEMNVSTLELGDSALYLCASSLGDTYNEQFFGPGTRLTVL.

This clonotype was recorded only once. The chain joins TRBV18 to TRBJ2-7, with 10 bases fitting TRBD1. The CDR3 has 15 residues. V lost 0 bases and J lost 5; bases outside the gene matches: 4. Per the germline V gene, CDR1 is KGHSH and CDR2 is LQKENI. The CDR3 loop reads CASSPPGQGKDEQYF. The CDR3 DNA is TGTGCCAGCTCACCACCGGGACAGGGGAAAGACGAGCAGTACTTC.

The CDR3 spells CASSNTGSGELFF. DNA for the CDR3: TGTGCCAGTAGTAACACAGGGTCCGGGGAGCTGTTTTTT. The V call is TRBV19, the J call TRBJ2-2, with D maybe TRBD1 (6 bases). CDR3 length equals 13 residues. Trimming left V 4 bases short and J 6 bases short, with 9 bases between. CDR1 LNHDA and CDR2 SQIVND come from the germline V gene (reference sequence). Filled out from reference TRBV19 and TRBJ2-2, the complete variable domain reads DGGITQSPKYLFRKEGQNVTLSCEQNLNHDAMYWYRQDPGQGLRLIYYSQIVNDFQKGDIAEGYSVSREKKESFPLTVTSAQKNPTAFYLCASSNTGSGELFFGEGSRLTVL.